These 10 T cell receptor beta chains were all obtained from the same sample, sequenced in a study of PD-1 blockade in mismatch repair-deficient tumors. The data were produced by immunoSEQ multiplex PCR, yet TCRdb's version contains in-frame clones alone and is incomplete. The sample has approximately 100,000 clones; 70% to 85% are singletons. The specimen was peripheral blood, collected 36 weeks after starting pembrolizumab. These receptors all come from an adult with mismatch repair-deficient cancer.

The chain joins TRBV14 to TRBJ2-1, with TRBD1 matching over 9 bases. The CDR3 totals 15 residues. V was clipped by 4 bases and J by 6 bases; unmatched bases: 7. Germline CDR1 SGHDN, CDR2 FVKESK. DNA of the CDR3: TGTGCCAGCAGCCTATCCGGGACAGGGCCCAATGAGCAGTTCTTC. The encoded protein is CASSLSGTGPNEQFF.

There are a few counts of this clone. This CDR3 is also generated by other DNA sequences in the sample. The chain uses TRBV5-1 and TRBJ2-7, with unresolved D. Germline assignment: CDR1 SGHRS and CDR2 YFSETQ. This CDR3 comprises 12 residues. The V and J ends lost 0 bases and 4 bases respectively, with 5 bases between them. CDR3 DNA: TGCGCCAGCAGCTTGGAAGGATACGAGCAGTACTTC. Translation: CASSLEGYEQYF.

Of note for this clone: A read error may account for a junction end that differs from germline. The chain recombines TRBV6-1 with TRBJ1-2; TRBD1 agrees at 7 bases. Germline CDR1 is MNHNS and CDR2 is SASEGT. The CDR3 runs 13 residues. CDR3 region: CASSEGDSYGYTF. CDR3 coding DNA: TGTGCCAGCAGCGAAGGGGACAGCTATGGCTACACCTTC.

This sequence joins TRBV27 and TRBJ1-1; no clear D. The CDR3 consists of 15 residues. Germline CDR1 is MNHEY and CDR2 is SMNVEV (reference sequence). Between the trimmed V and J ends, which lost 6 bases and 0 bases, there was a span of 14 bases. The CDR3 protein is CASRLGFLVNTEAFF. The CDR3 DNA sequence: TGTGCCAGCAGGCTGGGATTCTTAGTGAACACTGAAGCTTTCTTT.

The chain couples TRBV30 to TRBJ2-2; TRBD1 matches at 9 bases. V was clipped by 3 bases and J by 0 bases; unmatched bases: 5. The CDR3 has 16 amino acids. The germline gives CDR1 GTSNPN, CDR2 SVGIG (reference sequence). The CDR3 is CAWRTGGASNTGELFF. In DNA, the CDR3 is TGTGCCTGGAGGACAGGGGGGGCCTCGAACACCGGGGAGCTGTTTTTT.

The CDR3: CASSLASSGADTQYF. CDR3 sequence (DNA): TGTGCCAGCAGCTTAGCGTCTAGCGGGGCAGATACGCAGTATTTT. The chain combines TRBV7-2 with TRBJ2-3; 9 bases are a match to TRBD2. V trimming: 0 bases; J trimming: 4 bases; junction bases outside the gene matches: 2. This CDR3 comprises 15 residues. Germline V gives CDR1 SGHTA, CDR2 FQGNSA.

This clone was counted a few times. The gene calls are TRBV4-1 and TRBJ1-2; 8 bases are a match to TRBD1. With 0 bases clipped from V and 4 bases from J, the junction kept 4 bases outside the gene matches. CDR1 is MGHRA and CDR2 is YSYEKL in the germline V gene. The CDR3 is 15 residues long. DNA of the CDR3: TGCGCCAGCAGCCAAGATCGAGGGACAGGCTATGGCTACACCTTC. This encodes CASSQDRGTGYGYTF.

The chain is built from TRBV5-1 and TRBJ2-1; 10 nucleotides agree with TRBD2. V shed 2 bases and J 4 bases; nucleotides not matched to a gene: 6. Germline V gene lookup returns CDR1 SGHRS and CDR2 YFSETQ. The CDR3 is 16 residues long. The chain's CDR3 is CASSLPTSGPYNEQFF. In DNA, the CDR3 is TGCGCCAGCAGCTTACCGACTAGCGGGCCTTACAATGAGCAGTTCTTC.

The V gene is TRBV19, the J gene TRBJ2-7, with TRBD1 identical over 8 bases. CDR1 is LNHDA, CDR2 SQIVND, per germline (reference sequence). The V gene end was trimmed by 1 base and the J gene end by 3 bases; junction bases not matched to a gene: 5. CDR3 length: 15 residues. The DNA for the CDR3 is TGTGCCAGTAGTATAGGGACAGGGTTCAACTACGAGCAGTACTTC. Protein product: CASSIGTGFNYEQYF.

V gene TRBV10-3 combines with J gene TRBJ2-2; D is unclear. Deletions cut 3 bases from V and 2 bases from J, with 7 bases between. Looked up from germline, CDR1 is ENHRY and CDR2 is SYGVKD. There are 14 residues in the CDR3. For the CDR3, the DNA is TGTGCCATCAGTGACGACTTAAACACCGGGGAGCTGTTTTTT. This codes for CAISDDLNTGELFF.